Listed below are T cell receptor beta chains from one sample, sequenced in a study of T cell responses to AZD1222 COVID-19 vaccine. Repertoires were generated with immunoSEQ multiplex PCR, while TCRdb's copy carries only in-frame clones and drops some. The repertoire consists of roughly 56,000 clones, with 70% to 90% occurring once and the leading ten covering roughly 16%. The specimen was peripheral blood, collected on day 0 of AZD1222 vaccination. Receptors were obtained from an adult in good health. The conserved cysteine and the conserved F or W are not part of the CDR3 here.

CDR3aa: SASEGARPELPLH
j_gene: TRBJ1-6
v_gene: TRBV20-1

CDR3aa: ASSPLRQGHQPQH
j_gene: TRBJ1-5
v_gene: TRBV19

CDR3aa: ASSPGGTEAF
j_gene: TRBJ1-1
v_gene: TRBV2

CDR3aa: ASVGVDALNTEAF
j_gene: TRBJ1-1
v_gene: TRBV19

CDR3aa: ASSPLGAGGYGYT
j_gene: TRBJ1-2
v_gene: TRBV5-1

CDR3aa: ASSFRTGGDNEQF
j_gene: TRBJ2-1
v_gene: TRBV7-9

CDR3aa: ASANGITDREQY
j_gene: TRBJ2-7
v_gene: TRBV5-6

CDR3aa: ASSLRHANYGYT
j_gene: TRBJ1-2
v_gene: TRBV28

CDR3aa: ASGTSTGPVIAYT
j_gene: TRBJ1-2
v_gene: TRBV10-2

CDR3aa: ATSDPYVHYGYT
j_gene: TRBJ1-2
v_gene: TRBV24-1

CDR3aa: ASSMGAGGYEQY
j_gene: TRBJ2-7
v_gene: TRBV19

CDR3aa: ASSQLGGGRNYQPQH
j_gene: TRBJ1-5
v_gene: TRBV7-8

CDR3aa: ASSPSTGTFNQPQH
j_gene: TRBJ1-5
v_gene: TRBV4-2

CDR3aa: ASSFGTGMGTQY
j_gene: TRBJ2-5
v_gene: TRBV5-8

CDR3aa: ASSPITGRDTEAF
j_gene: TRBJ1-1
v_gene: TRBV18

CDR3aa: ASSYGGAHNYGYT
j_gene: TRBJ1-2
v_gene: TRBV6-5

CDR3aa: ASSNRIYNEQF
j_gene: TRBJ2-1
v_gene: TRBV2

CDR3aa: ASSEYPGYTYEQY
j_gene: TRBJ2-7
v_gene: TRBV6-1

CDR3aa: ASSYRQRTDTQY
j_gene: TRBJ2-3
v_gene: TRBV6-2/TRBV6-3

CDR3aa: ASSKRGAVGTDTQY
j_gene: TRBJ2-3
v_gene: TRBV2

CDR3aa: ASSQVGRAYNEQF
j_gene: TRBJ2-1
v_gene: TRBV3-1/TRBV3-2

CDR3aa: ASDRANTEAF
j_gene: TRBJ1-1
v_gene: TRBV19

CDR3aa: ASSLGVFPYEQY
j_gene: TRBJ2-7
v_gene: TRBV28

CDR3aa: AISEFRGADEKLF
j_gene: TRBJ1-4
v_gene: TRBV10-3

CDR3aa: ASSPWTGLEEKLF
j_gene: TRBJ1-4
v_gene: TRBV7-9

CDR3aa: SASRAGREDTQY
j_gene: TRBJ2-3
v_gene: TRBV20-1

CDR3aa: ASSLGGGEGYNPQH
j_gene: TRBJ1-5
v_gene: TRBV28

CDR3aa: ASSSQGRGSYGYT
j_gene: TRBJ1-2
v_gene: TRBV7-9

CDR3aa: ASSLELGYNEQF
j_gene: TRBJ2-1
v_gene: TRBV5-4

CDR3aa: ATSAGELF
j_gene: TRBJ2-2
v_gene: TRBV6-4

CDR3aa: ASSQHPRGNYNSPLH
j_gene: TRBJ1-6
v_gene: TRBV4-1

CDR3aa: ASSLTYGELF
j_gene: TRBJ2-2
v_gene: TRBV5-1

CDR3aa: ASRPGQGILHSYGYT
j_gene: TRBJ1-2
v_gene: TRBV28

CDR3aa: ASSPTGDNSPLH
j_gene: TRBJ1-6
v_gene: TRBV18

CDR3aa: ATRGTYNSPLH
j_gene: TRBJ1-6
v_gene: TRBV15

CDR3aa: AISPSRGSNFLGANVLT
j_gene: TRBJ2-6
v_gene: TRBV10-3

CDR3aa: ASSSTAAGNYGYT
j_gene: TRBJ1-2
v_gene: TRBV7-9

CDR3aa: ASSSLTRLQNQPQH
j_gene: TRBJ1-5
v_gene: TRBV27

CDR3aa: ASSSLGLAYYEQY
j_gene: TRBJ2-7
v_gene: TRBV27

CDR3aa: ASRESSGNTIY
j_gene: TRBJ1-3
v_gene: TRBV19

CDR3aa: ASSTGQVGNTEAF
j_gene: TRBJ1-1
v_gene: TRBV5-1

CDR3aa: AISEPRNQPQH
j_gene: TRBJ1-5
v_gene: TRBV10-3

CDR3aa: ASSLGRDSLIAF
j_gene: TRBJ1-1
v_gene: TRBV7-2

CDR3aa: ASSQVGGLATYEQY
j_gene: TRBJ2-7
v_gene: TRBV3-1/TRBV3-2

CDR3aa: ASSLLQASNTGELF
j_gene: TRBJ2-2
v_gene: TRBV27